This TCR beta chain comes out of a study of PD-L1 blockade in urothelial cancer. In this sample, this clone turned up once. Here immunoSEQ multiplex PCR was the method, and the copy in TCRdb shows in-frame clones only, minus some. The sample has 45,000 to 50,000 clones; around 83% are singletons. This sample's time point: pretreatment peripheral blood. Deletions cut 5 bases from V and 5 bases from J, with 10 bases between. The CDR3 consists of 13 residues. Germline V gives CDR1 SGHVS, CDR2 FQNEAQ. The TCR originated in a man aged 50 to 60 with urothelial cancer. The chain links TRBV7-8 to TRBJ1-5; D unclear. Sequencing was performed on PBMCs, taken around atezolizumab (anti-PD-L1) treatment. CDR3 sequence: CASSPGRDQPQHF. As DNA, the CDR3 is TGTGCCAGCAGCCCCGGGAGAGATCAGCCCCAGCATTTT.